This entry is about one TCR beta chain. The data derive from a study of molecular identifiers for immune sequencing clone quantification. TCRdb re-called the PCR reads with MiXCR, one entry per CDR3 protein. The sample consists of over 550,000 distinct CDR3 sequences, 25% of them appearing once. V lost 7 bases and J lost 6, with 18 bases in between. Looked up from germline, CDR1 is SGDLS and CDR2 is YYNGEE. The CDR3 runs 14 residues. The sequence was collected from a human donor in good health. Some libraries in this study had Jurkat cell RNA spiked in. The V and J genes are TRBV9 and TRBJ2-3; the D gene could be TRBD1 or TRBD2 (6 bases each). Sequenced input: naive CD8+ T cells from blood, with Jurkat cell RNA spiked in. Subset here: FACS-sorted CD8+CD4-CCR7+CD45RA+ naive T cells. CDR3 amino acids: CASGDRYAGDTQYF. CDR3 bases: TGTGCCAGCGGCGACAGGTATGCGGGGGATACGCAGTATTTT.